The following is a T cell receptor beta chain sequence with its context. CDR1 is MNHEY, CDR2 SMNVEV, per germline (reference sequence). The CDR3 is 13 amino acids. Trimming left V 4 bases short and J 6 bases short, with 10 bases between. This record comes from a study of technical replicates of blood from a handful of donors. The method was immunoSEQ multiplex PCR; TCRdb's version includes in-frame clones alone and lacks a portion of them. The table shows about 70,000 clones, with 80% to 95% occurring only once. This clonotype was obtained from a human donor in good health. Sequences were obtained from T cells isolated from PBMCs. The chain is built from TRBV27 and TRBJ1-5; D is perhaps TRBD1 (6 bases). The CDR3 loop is CASSYRDRQPQHF. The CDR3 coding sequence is TGTGCCAGCAGTTACAGGGATCGTCAGCCCCAGCATTTT.